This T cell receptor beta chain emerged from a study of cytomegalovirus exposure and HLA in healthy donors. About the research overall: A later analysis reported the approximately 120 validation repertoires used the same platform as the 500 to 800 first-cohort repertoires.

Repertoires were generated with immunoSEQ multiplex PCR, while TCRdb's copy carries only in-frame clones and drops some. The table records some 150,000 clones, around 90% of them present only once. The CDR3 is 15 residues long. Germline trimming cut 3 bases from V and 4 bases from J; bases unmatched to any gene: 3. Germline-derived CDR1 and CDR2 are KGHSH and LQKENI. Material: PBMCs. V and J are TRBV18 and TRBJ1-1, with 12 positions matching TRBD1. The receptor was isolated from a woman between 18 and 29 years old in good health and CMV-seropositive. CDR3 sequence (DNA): TGTGCCAGCTCACCCCGGGACAGGGGGCTCACTGAAGCTTTCTTT. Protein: CASSPRDRGLTEAFF.